Below, one T cell receptor (beta chain) is given with its context. The antigen remains unidentified. Generated by immunoSEQ multiplex PCR, the TCRdb table keeps only in-frame clones and is missing some. The table has around 19,000 clones, around 90% seen once. The sample originates from a study of T cell clones after liver transplantation. The wider study: Draws occurred before transplant, before withdrawal, and after complete or failed withdrawal. Study-wide results and limits: Graft donor-reactive T cells may have migrated into the graft rather than being deleted.

The germline V gene encodes CDR1 SEHNR and CDR2 FQNEAQ (reference sequence). Trimming removed 4 bases from V and 6 bases from J, with 10 bases in between. The CDR3 loop spans 12 amino acids. This sequence originates from a human donor who received a liver transplant. V and J are TRBV7-9 and TRBJ2-7, with D maybe TRBD2 (6 bases). This specimen consisted of CD8+ T cells from blood, obtained before liver transplant. The DNA of the CDR3 is TGTGCCAGCAGCTGGGGTAGCGGCGAGCAGTACTTC. Its translation is CASSWGSGEQYF. The full variable domain, its missing parts supplied by reference TRBV7-9 and TRBJ2-7, is DTGVSQNPRHKITKRGQNVTFRCDPISEHNRLYWYRQTLGQGPEFLTYFQNEAQLEKSRLLSDRFSAERPKGSFSTLEIQRTEQGDSAMYLCASSWGSGEQYFGPGTRLTVT.